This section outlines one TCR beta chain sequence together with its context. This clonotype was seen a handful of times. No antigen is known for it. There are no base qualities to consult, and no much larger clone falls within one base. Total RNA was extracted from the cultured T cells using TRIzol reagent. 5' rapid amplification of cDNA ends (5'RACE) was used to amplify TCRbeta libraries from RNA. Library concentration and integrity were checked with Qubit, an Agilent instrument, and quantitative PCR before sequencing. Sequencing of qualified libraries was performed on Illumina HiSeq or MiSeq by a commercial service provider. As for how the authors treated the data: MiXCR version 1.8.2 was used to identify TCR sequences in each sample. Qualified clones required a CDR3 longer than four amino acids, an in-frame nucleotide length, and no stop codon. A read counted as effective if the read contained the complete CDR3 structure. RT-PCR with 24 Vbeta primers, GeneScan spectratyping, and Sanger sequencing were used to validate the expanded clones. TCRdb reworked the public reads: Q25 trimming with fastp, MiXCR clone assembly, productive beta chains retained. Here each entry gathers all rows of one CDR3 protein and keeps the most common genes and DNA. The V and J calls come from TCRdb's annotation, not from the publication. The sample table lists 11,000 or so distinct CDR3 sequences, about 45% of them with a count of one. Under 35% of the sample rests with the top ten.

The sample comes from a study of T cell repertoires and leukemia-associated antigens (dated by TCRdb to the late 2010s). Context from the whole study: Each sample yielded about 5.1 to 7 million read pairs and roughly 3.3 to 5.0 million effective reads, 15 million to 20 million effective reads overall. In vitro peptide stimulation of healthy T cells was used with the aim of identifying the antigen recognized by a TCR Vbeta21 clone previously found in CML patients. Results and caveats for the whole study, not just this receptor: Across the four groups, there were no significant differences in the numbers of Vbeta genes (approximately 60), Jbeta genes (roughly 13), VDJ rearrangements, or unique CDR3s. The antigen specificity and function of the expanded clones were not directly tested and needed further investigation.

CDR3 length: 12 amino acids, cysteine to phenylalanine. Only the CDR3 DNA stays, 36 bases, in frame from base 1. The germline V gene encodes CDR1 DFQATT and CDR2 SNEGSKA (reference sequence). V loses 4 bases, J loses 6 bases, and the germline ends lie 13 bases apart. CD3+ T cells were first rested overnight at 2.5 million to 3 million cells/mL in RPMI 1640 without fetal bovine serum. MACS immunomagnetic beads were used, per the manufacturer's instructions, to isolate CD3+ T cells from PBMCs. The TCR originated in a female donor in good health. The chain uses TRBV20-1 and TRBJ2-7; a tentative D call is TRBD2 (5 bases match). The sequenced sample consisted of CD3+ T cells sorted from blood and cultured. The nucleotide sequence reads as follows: TGCAGTGCTACCCCCTCGGGGTCCGAGCAGTACTTC. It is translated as CSATPSGSEQYF.